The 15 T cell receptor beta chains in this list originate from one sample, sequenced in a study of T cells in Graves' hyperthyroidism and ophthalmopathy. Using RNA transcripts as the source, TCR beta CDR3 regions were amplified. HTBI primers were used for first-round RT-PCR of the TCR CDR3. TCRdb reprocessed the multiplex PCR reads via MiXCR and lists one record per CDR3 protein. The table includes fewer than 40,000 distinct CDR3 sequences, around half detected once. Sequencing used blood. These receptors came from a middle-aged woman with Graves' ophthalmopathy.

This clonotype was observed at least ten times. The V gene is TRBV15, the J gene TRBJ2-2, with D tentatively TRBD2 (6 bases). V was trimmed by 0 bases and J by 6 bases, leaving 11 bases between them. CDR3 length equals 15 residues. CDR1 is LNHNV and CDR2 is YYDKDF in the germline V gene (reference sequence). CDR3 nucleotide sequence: TGTGCCACCAGCAGAGATAGCGGCACAGCCGGGGAGCTGTTTTTT. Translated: CATSRDSGTAGELFF.

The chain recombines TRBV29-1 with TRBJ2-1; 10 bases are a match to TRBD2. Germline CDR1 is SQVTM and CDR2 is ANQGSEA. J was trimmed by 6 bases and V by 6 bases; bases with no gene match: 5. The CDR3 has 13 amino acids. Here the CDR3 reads CSVGTSAFNEQFF. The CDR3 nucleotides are TGCAGCGTCGGGACTAGCGCGTTCAATGAGCAGTTCTTC.

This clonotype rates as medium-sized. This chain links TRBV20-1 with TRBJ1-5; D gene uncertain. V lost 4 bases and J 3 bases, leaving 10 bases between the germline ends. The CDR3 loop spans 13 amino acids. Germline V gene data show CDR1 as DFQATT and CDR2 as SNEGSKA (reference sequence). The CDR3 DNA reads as TGCAGTGCTACCCTGGCGGACAATCAGCCCCAGCATTTT. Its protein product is CSATLADNQPQHF.

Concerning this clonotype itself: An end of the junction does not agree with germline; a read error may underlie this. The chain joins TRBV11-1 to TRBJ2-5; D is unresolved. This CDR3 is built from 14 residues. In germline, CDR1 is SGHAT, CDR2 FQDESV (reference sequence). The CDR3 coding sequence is TGCGCCAACAGCTTATCTGACGGCGGAGAGACCCAGTACTTC. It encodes CANSLSDGGETQYF.

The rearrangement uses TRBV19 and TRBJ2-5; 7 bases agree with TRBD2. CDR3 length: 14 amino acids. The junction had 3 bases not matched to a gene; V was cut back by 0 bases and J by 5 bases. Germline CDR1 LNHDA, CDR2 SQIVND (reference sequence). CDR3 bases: TGTGCCAGTAGTATAGACCCCGGGAGGGAGACCCAGTACTTC. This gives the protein CASSIDPGRETQYF.

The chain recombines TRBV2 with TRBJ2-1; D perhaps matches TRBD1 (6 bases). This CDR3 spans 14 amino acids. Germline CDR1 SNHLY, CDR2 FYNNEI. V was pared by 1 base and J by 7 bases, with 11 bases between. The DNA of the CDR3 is TGTGCCAGCAGTGAAGGAGAAGGGGGTAATGAGCAGTTCTTC. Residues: CASSEGEGGNEQFF.

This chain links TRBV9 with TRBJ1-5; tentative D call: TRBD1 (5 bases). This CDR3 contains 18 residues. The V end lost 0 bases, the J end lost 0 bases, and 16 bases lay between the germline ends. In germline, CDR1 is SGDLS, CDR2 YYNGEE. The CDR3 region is CASSVAGGGEYSNQPQHF. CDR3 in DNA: TGTGCCAGCAGCGTAGCAGGCGGGGGAGAGTATAGCAATCAGCCCCAGCATTTT.

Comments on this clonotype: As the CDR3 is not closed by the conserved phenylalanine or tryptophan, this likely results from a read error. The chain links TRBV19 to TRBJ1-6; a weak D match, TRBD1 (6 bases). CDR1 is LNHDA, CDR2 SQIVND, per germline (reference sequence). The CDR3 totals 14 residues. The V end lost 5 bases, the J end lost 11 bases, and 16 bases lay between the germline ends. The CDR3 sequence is CASSSGGENPPLHL. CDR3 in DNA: TGTGCCAGTAGTTCGGGGGGCGAGAATCCACCCCTCCACCTC.

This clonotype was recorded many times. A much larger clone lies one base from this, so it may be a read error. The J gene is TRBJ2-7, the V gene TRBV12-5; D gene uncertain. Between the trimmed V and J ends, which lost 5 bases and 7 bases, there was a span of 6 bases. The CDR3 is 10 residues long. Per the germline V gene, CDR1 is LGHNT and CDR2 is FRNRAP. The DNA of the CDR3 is TGTGCTAGTGGTGCAGAGGAGCAGTACTTC. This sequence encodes CASGAEEQYF.

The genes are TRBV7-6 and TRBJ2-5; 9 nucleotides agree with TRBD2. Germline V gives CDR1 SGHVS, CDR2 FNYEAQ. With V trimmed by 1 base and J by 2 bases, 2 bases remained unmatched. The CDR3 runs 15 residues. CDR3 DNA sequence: TGTGCCAGCAGCTTAGGGACTAGCGCACAAGAGACCCAGTACTTC. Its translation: CASSLGTSAQETQYF.

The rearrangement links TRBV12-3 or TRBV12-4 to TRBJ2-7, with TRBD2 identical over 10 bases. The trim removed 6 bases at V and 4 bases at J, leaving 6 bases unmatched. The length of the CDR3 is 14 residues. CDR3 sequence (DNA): TGTGCCAGCAGCATAGCGGGAGGAGCATACGAGCAGTACTTC. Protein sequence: CASSIAGGAYEQYF.

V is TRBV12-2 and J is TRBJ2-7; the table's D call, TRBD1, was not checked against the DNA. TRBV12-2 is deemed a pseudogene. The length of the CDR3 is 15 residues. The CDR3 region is CACRLAPTGSDEQYF. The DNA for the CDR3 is TGTGCATGTCGCTTAGCGCCGACAGGGTCCGACGAGCAGTACTTC.

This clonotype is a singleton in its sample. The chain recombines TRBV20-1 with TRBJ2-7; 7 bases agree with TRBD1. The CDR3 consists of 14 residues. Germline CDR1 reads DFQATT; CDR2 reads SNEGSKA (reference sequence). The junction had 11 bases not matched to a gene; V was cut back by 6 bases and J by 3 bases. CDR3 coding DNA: TGCAGTGCGAAAAGGGGGCGGGCACTCTACGAGCAGTACTTC. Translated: CSAKRGRALYEQYF.

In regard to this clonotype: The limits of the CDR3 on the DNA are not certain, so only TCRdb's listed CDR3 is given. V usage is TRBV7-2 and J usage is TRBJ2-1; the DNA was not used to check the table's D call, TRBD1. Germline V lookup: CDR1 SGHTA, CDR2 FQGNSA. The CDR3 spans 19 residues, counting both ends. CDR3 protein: CASSFYICSTSDNYNEQFF.

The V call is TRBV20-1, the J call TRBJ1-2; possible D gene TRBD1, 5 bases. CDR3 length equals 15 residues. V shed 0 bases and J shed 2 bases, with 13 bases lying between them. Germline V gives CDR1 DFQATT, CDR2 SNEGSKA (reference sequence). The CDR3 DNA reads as TGCAGTGCTAGAGACCGGGGGGGTCTGAACTATGGCTACACCTTC. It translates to CSARDRGGLNYGYTF.